Shown below are 26 T cell receptor beta chains from a single sample sequenced in a study of T cells in Graves' hyperthyroidism and ophthalmopathy (dated by TCRdb to between 2018 and 2021). Library method: multiplex PCR. The sample was run on an Illumina HiSeq 2000. TCR beta CDR3 regions were amplified from RNA transcripts. A first-round RT-PCR of the TCR CDR3 used the HTBI primer set with the Qiagen OneStep RT-PCR kit. TCRdb reworked the public reads: Q25 trimming with fastp, MiXCR clone assembly, productive beta chains retained. Under each unique CDR3 protein, matching rows form one entry showing the most common genes and DNA. The sample table holds 94,000 or so distinct CDR3 sequences, of which around 50% were seen once. The top ten hold 27% of the sample. The sample comprised blood. The receptors shown here come from a woman between 40 and 55 years old with Graves' hyperthyroidism.

In this sample, this clonotype is medium-sized. The chain joins TRBV7-2 to TRBJ1-6, with 8 bases aligning to TRBD1. CDR3 length equals 16 residues. The ends lost 1 base at V and 7 bases at J; junction bases unmatched: 6. Germline loops: CDR1 SGHTA, CDR2 FQGNSA. The CDR3 bases are TGTGCCAGCAGCTTAGGACAGGGGTTCTACAATTCACCCCTCCACTTT. Protein product: CASSLGQGFYNSPLHF.

With regard to this clonotype: A much larger clone differs from this one at a single base, so this may be a read error. The J gene is TRBJ1-1, the V gene TRBV7-9; 10 bases fit TRBD1. CDR3 length: 14 residues. The germline gives CDR1 SEHNR, CDR2 FQNEAQ (reference sequence). This CDR3 is CASRTAGTGVEALF. For the CDR3, the DNA is TGTGCCAGCAGGACAGCCGGGACAGGGGTTGAAGCTCTCTTT.

The chain couples TRBV29-1 to TRBJ2-7; 8 bases are shared with TRBD1. Germline V gene data show CDR1 as SQVTM and CDR2 as ANQGSEA. J was trimmed by 2 bases and V by 7 bases; bases with no gene match: 7. The CDR3 extends over 13 amino acids. The CDR3 loop reads CSAGTGETYEQYF. CDR3 in DNA: TGCAGCGCAGGGACAGGAGAAACCTACGAGCAGTACTTC.

This clonotype is termed medium-sized. The rearrangement uses TRBV2 and TRBJ1-5; D is unresolved. Per the germline V gene, CDR1 is SNHLY and CDR2 is FYNNEI. With 2 bases removed from V and 0 bases from J, the gap between germline ends came to 2 bases. This CDR3 spans 13 amino acids. Here the CDR3 reads CASSETSNQPQHF. Written as DNA, the CDR3 is TGTGCCAGCAGTGAAACTAGCAATCAGCCCCAGCATTTT. The variable domain in full, completed from reference TRBV2 and TRBJ1-5, reads EPEVTQTPSHQVTQMGQEVILRCVPISNHLYFYWYRQILGQKVEFLVSFYNNEISEKSEIFDDQFSVERPDGSNFTLKIRSTKLEDSAMYFCASSETSNQPQHFGDGTRLSIL.

This clonotype was counted ten times or more. This sequence joins TRBV7-9 and TRBJ2-5; D uncertain. This CDR3 is 15 amino acids long. Per germline, CDR1 SEHNR and CDR2 FQNEAQ (reference sequence). With 5 bases removed from V and 0 bases from J, the gap between germline ends came to 13 bases. CDR3 amino acids: CASSDKRLNQETQYF. DNA of the CDR3: TGTGCCAGCAGCGATAAGCGACTGAACCAAGAGACCCAGTACTTC. The whole variable domain, filled in from reference TRBV7-9 and TRBJ2-5, reads DTGVSQNPRHKITKRGQNVTFRCDPISEHNRLYWYRQTLGQGPEFLTYFQNEAQLEKSRLLSDRFSAERPKGSFSTLEIQRTEQGDSAMYLCASSDKRLNQETQYFGPGTRLLVL.

On this clonotype itself: As the CDR3 is not closed by the conserved phenylalanine or tryptophan, this likely results from a read error. The limits of the CDR3 on the DNA are not certain, so only TCRdb's listed CDR3 is given. V is TRBV5-6 and J is TRBJ2-5; TRBD2 is taken as the D call from the table, unchecked against the DNA. Termini included, the CDR3 measures 8 amino acids. Germline CDR1 and CDR2: SGHDT and YYEEEE. CDR3 residues: CASSLETS.

For this clonotype: This may arise from a read error, as a much more abundant clone is one base away. In this CDR3 the conserved last residue, phenylalanine or tryptophan, is missing, so a read error is likely. The V and J genes are TRBV10-3 and TRBJ2-5, with D unclear. The end of the DNA aligns better with TRBJ2-1, so the J call may be wrong. The V gene's germline CDR1 is ENHRY and CDR2 SYGVKD. The CDR3 covers 14 residues. The CDR3 nucleotides read TGTGCCATCAGTGAGTCCGGACCTTACAATGAGCAGTTCCTC. The encoded protein is CAISESGPYNEQFL.

This clonotype was counted ten times or more. This chain uses TRBV29-1 with TRBJ1-1, with 7 bases aligning to TRBD1. Germline CDR1 SQVTM, CDR2 ANQGSEA. With V trimmed by 4 bases and J by 9 bases, 2 bases remained unmatched. This CDR3 region has 10 residues. This CDR3 reads CSVVGQKAFF. The CDR3 nucleotides read TGCAGCGTTGTGGGACAGAAAGCTTTCTTT.

This clonotype counts as medium-sized (0.01 to 0.1%). V and J are TRBV7-2 and TRBJ2-7; D might be TRBD1 or TRBD2, each matching 5 bases. This CDR3 comprises 14 residues. Looked up from germline, CDR1 is SGHTA and CDR2 is FQGNSA. The V end was cut by 5 bases, the J end by 9 bases, with 20 bases between. CDR3 protein: CASSVYGTGTVQYF. The CDR3 DNA is TGTGCCAGCAGCGTTTACGGGACCGGCACGGTGCAGTACTTC.

The CDR3 loop reads CASSQIGSTNEKLFF. In DNA form, the CDR3 reads TGTGCCAGCAGCCAAATAGGGAGCACTAATGAAAAACTGTTTTTT. The V and J genes are TRBV7-9 and TRBJ1-4; D not certain. CDR1 SEHNR and CDR2 FQNEAQ come from the germline V gene (reference sequence). This CDR3 has 15 residues. Trimming took off 5 bases at V and 2 bases at J, with 12 bases between the two ends.

The rearrangement links TRBV20-1 to TRBJ1-5, with 8 bases identical to TRBD1. Germline lookup yields CDR1 DFQATT and CDR2 SNEGSKA (reference sequence). This CDR3 is built from 15 residues. V was clipped by 6 bases and J by 2 bases; unmatched bases: 9. CDR3 amino acids: CSAEEGGQGNQPQHF. CDR3 coding DNA: TGCAGTGCCGAAGAGGGGGGACAGGGCAATCAGCCCCAGCATTTT.

Many counts were recorded for this clonotype. The chain uses TRBV20-1 and TRBJ1-5; no firm D call. The CDR3 loop spans 14 amino acids. Germline assignment: CDR1 DFQATT and CDR2 SNEGSKA (reference sequence). The V end was cut by 2 bases, the J end by 0 bases, with 8 bases between. The CDR3 sequence: CSARMLYSNQPQHF. DNA for the CDR3: TGCAGTGCTAGAATGCTGTATAGCAATCAGCCCCAGCATTTT.

This clonotype came up many times. The rearrangement links TRBV14 to TRBJ1-1, with a weak D call TRBD1 (6 bases). V lost 5 bases to trimming and J lost 2 bases, with 9 bases between them. Germline assignment: CDR1 SGHDN and CDR2 FVKESK. This CDR3 region has 13 residues. In nucleotides, the CDR3 is TGTGCCAGCAGCTCACAGGGAAACACTGAAGCTTTCTTT. It codes for CASSSQGNTEAFF.

V gene TRBV19 combines with J gene TRBJ1-5; D uncertain. V lost 3 bases and J lost 6, with 9 bases in between. Per the germline V gene, CDR1 is LNHDA and CDR2 is SQIVND (reference sequence). The CDR3 covers 13 residues. Here the CDR3 DNA reads TGTGCCAGTAGTATTCTTTGGGGTCAGCCCCAGCATTTT. It translates to CASSILWGQPQHF.

Concerning this clonotype itself: This sequence may be a read error, since a much larger clone differs from it by one base. DNA for the CDR3: TGTGCCAGCGGGGAGGCGGGAGGGTCCTACGAGCAGTACTTC. It codes for CASGEAGGSYEQYF. The chain employs TRBV4-2 and TRBJ2-7; 9 nucleotides line up with TRBD2. The CDR3 has 14 residues. In germline, CDR1 is LGHNA, CDR2 YNFKEQ. The V segment lost 8 bases and the J segment 1 base; nucleotides outside the gene matches: 6.

In the case of this clonotype: A much larger clonotype is one base distant, so this may be a read error. This chain links TRBV5-4 with TRBJ1-4, with D perhaps matching TRBD1 (6 bases). CDR1 and CDR2 (germline): SGHNT, YYREEE (reference sequence). This CDR3 comprises 16 residues. With 2 bases removed from V and 8 bases from J, the gap between germline ends came to 19 bases. The CDR3 spells CASSLGPDGGQEKLFF. The CDR3 DNA reads as TGTGCCAGCAGCTTAGGTCCGGACGGGGGGCAGGAAAAACTGTTTTTT.

V is TRBV9 and J is TRBJ2-3, with unresolved D. Trimming took 4 bases from V and 2 from J, leaving 14 bases between them. The CDR3 spans 15 residues. The germline gives CDR1 SGDLS, CDR2 YYNGEE. As DNA, the CDR3 is TGTGCCAGCAGCCAAGATGATGGGATCACAGATACGCAGTATTTT. It yields the protein CASSQDDGITDTQYF.

This clonotype came up many times. The V call is TRBV7-2, the J call TRBJ2-7; no definite D call. The CDR3 has 16 amino acids. Germline V gene data show CDR1 as SGHTA and CDR2 as FQGNSA. V gave up 2 bases and J gave up 4 bases, with 18 bases separating them. The CDR3 region is CASSLFRSVISYEQYF. The CDR3 bases are TGTGCCAGCAGCTTATTCAGATCCGTTATCTCATACGAGCAGTACTTC.

V usage is TRBV7-9 and J usage is TRBJ2-7; the match to TRBD1 covers 10 bases. There are 17 residues in the CDR3. Germline V CDR1 and CDR2: SEHNR, FQNEAQ (reference sequence). Losses at the gene ends were 3 bases for V and 3 bases for J; bases not matched to a gene: 11. The CDR3 DNA reads as TGTGCCAGCAGCTTGTTGGGGGGGACAGGGGATGGCTACGAGCAGTACTTC. Protein: CASSLLGGTGDGYEQYF.

This clonotype was found many times. The rearrangement joins TRBV19 to TRBJ1-5; 10 nucleotides align to TRBD1. CDR1 and CDR2 (germline): LNHDA, SQIVND (reference sequence). The CDR3 extends over 15 amino acids. Germline trimming cut 4 bases from V and 6 bases from J; bases unmatched to any gene: 6. As DNA, the CDR3 is TGTGCCAGTAGTAGGACCGGGACAGGGGTTCAGCCCCAGCATTTT. Protein: CASSRTGTGVQPQHF.

The chain carries TRBV12-3 or TRBV12-4 and TRBJ1-1, with D possibly matching TRBD1 (5 bases). This CDR3 region has 16 residues. The ends were cut back, 5 bases at V and 1 base at J, with 17 bases in the middle. The CDR3 here is CASSGERGTTNTEAFF. The CDR3 DNA follows: TGTGCCAGCAGTGGGGAGCGGGGGACCACGAACACTGAAGCTTTCTTT.

This clonotype came up a few times. V usage is TRBV29-1 and J usage is TRBJ1-2; 10 bases are a match to TRBD1. The CDR3 loop spans 12 amino acids. The J segment lost 2 bases and the V segment lost 7 bases, leaving 1 base of the junction unmatched. Germline CDR1 reads SQVTM; CDR2 reads ANQGSEA. Here the CDR3 reads CSGGQGNYGYTF. In DNA, the CDR3 is TGCAGCGGGGGACAGGGGAACTATGGCTACACCTTC.

The V gene is TRBV25-1, the J gene TRBJ1-2, with D uncertain. V was pared by 7 bases and J by 0 bases, with 6 bases between. The CDR3 loop spans 12 amino acids. The germline V gene has CDR1 MGHDK and CDR2 SYGVNS. The CDR3: CASKKSNYGYTF. The CDR3, as DNA: TGTGCCAGCAAAAAGTCTAACTATGGCTACACCTTC.

This rearrangement joins TRBV15 to TRBJ2-5; 10 nucleotides match TRBD1. This CDR3 spans 21 amino acids. V lost 3 bases, J lost 4 bases, and 23 bases stayed unmatched. The V gene's germline CDR1 is LNHNV and CDR2 YYDKDF (reference sequence). The CDR3 sequence is CATSSLWDPSPLDRGLETQYF. The CDR3 DNA is TGTGCCACCAGCAGCTTATGGGATCCGTCTCCCCTCGACAGGGGGCTAGAGACCCAGTACTTC.

This clonotype has more than one count but fewer than ten. This sequence joins TRBV7-9 and TRBJ2-6; D not resolved. The V end lost 0 bases, the J end lost 2 bases, and 5 bases lay between the germline ends. This CDR3 comprises 15 residues. The germline V gene encodes CDR1 SEHNR and CDR2 FQNEAQ (reference sequence). CDR3 loop: CASSLALAGANVLTF. In nucleotides, the CDR3 is TGTGCCAGCAGCTTAGCGCTGGCTGGGGCCAACGTCCTGACTTTC.

Worth noting for this clonotype: A much more abundant neighbour one base away suggests this may be a read error. The chain combines TRBV13 with TRBJ2-3, with D perhaps being TRBD1 or TRBD2 (5 bases each). Germline loops: CDR1 PRHDT, CDR2 FYEKMQ (reference sequence). V shed 5 bases and J shed 4 bases, with 19 bases lying between them. CDR3 length: 16 residues. This CDR3 is CASSRVGTDVADTQYF. The CDR3 nucleotides are TGTGCCAGCAGCCGGGTGGGGACCGATGTCGCAGATACGCAGTATTTT.